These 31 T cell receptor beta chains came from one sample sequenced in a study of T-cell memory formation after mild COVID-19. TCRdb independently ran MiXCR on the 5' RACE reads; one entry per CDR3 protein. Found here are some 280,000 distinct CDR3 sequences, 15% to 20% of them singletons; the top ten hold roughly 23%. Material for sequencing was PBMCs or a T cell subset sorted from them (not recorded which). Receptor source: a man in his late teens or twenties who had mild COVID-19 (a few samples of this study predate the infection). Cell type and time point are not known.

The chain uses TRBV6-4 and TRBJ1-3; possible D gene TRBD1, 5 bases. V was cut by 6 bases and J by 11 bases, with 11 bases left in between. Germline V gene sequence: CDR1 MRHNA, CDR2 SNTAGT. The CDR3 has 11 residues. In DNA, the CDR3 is TGTGCCAGCAGGGGACTCAGGGCCATATATTTT. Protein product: CASRGLRAIYF.

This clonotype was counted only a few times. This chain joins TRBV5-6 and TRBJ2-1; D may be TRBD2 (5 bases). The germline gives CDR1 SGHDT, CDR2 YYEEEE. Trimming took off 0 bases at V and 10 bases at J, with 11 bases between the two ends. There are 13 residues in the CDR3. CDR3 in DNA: TGTGCCAGCAGCTTGGCCGAGGGTTGGGAGCAGTTCTTC. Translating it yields CASSLAEGWEQFF.

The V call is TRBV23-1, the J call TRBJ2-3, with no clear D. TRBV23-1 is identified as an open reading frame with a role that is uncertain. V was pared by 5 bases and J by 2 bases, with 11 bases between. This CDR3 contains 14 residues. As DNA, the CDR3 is TGCGCCAGCAGTGGTACAGCTATCACAGATACGCAGTATTTT. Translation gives CASSGTAITDTQYF.

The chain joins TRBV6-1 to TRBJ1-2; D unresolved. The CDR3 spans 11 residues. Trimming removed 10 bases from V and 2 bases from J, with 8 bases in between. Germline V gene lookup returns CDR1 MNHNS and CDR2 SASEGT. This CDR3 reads CATRGNYGYTF. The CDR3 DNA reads TGTGCCACAAGAGGCAACTATGGCTACACCTTC.

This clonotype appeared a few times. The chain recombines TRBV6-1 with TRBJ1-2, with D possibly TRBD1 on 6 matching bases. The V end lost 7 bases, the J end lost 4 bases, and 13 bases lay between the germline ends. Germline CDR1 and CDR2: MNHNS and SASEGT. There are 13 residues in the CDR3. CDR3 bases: TGTGCCAGCACCTGGGGGCAGCTCTATGGCTACACCTTC. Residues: CASTWGQLYGYTF.

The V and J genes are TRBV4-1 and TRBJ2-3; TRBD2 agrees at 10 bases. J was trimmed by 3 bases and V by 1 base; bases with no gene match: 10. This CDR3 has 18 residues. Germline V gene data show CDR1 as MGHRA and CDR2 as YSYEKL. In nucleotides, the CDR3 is TGCGCCAGCAGCCAAGTGGGGGTAGCGGGGGGCTGGACAGATACGCAGTATTTT. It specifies CASSQVGVAGGWTDTQYF.

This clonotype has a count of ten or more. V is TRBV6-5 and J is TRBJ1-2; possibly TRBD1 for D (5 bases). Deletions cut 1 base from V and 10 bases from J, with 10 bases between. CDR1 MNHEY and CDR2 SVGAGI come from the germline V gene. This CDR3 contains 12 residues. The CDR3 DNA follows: TGTGCCAGCAGTTACTGGGGACGCTACTACACCTTC. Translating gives CASSYWGRYYTF.

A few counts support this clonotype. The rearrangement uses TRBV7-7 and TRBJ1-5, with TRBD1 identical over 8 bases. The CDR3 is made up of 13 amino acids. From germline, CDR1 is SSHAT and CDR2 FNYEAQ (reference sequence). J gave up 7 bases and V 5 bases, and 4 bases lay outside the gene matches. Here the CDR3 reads CASSIRQGQPQHF. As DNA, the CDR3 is TGTGCCAGCAGCATTCGACAGGGGCAGCCCCAGCATTTT.

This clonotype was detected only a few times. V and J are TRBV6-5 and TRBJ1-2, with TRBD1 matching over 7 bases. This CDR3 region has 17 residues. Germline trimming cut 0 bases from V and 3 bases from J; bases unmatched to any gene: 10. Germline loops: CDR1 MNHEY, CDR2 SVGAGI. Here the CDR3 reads CASSYSIGSQGDYGYTF. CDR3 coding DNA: TGTGCCAGCAGTTACTCGATAGGTTCCCAGGGGGACTATGGCTACACCTTC.

CDR3: CASSQVVTGAGNTIYF. The CDR3 nucleotides read TGCGCCAGCAGCCAAGTGGTGACAGGGGCTGGAAACACCATATATTTT. This chain uses TRBV4-3 with TRBJ1-3; 8 nucleotides align to TRBD1. CDR1 and CDR2 (germline): LGHNA, YSLEER. The CDR3 extends over 16 amino acids. Trimming cost V 1 base and J 2 bases; bases outside gene matches: 4.

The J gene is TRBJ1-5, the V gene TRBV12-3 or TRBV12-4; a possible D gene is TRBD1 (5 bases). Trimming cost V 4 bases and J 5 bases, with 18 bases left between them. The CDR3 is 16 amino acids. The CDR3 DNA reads TGTGCCAGCAGTTCCAGAGGGGTTTGGGGGGATCAGCCCCAGCATTTT. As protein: CASSSRGVWGDQPQHF.

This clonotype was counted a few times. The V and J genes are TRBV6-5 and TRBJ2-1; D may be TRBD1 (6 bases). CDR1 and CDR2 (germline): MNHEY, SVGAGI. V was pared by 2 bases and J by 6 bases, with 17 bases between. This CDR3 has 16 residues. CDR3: CASSYKESGHTNEQFF. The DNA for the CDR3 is TGTGCCAGCAGTTACAAAGAATCGGGACACACCAATGAGCAGTTCTTC.

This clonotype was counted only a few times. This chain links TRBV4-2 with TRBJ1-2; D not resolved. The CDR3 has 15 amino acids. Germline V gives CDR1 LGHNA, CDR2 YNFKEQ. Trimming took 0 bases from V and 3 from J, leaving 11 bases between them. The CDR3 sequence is CASSQDFSSYYGYTF. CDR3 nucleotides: TGTGCCAGCAGCCAAGATTTTTCCAGCTACTATGGCTACACCTTC.

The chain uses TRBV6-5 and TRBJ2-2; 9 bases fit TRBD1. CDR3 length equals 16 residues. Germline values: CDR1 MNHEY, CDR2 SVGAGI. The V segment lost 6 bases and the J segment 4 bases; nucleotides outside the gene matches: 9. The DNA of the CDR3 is TGTGCCAGCAGAACGAGAGGGACAGGGTTCACCGGGGAGCTGTTTTTT. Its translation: CASRTRGTGFTGELFF.

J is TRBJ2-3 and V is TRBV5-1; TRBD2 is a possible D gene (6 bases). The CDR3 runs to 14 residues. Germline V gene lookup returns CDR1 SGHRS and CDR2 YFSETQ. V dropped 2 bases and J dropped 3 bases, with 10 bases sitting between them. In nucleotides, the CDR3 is TGCGCCAGCAGCTTAGGCGGGGAGACAGATACGCAGTATTTT. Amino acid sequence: CASSLGGETDTQYF.

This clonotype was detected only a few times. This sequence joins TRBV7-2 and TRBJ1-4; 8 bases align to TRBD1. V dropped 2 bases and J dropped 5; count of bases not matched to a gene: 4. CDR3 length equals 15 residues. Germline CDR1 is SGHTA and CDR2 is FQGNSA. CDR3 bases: TGTGCCAGCAGCTTACAGGACAGGGTCAATGAAAAACTGTTTTTT. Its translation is CASSLQDRVNEKLFF.

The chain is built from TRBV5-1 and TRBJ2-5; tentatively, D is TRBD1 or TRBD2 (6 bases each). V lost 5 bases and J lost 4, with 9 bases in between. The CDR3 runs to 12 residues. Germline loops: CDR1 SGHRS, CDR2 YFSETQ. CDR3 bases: TGCGCCAGCAGGGGGGGCGGAGAGACCCAGTACTTC. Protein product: CASRGGGETQYF.

In DNA, the CDR3 is TGTGCCAGCAGCCCGACCGCATCTAGCACAGATACGCAGTATTTT. Amino acids: CASSPTASSTDTQYF. The genes are TRBV7-8 and TRBJ2-3, with D unclear. Per germline, CDR1 SGHVS and CDR2 FQNEAQ. CDR3 size: 15 residues. With 5 bases removed from V and 0 bases from J, the gap between germline ends came to 12 bases.

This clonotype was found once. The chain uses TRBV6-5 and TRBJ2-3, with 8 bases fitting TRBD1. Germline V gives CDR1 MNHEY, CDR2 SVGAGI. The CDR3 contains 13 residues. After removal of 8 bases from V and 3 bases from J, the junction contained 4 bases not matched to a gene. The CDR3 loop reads CASGTGSTDTQYF. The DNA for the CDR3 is TGTGCCAGCGGGACAGGATCGACAGATACGCAGTATTTT.

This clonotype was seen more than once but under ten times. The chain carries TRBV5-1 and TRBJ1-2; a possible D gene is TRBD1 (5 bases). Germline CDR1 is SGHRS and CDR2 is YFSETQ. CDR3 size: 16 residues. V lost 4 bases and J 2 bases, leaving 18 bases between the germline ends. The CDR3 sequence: CASSKGHPLSNYGYTF. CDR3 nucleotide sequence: TGCGCCAGCAGCAAAGGACACCCGCTCTCAAACTATGGCTACACCTTC. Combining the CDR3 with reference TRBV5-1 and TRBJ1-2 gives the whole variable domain KAGVTQTPRYLIKTRGQQVTLSCSPISGHRSVSWYQQTPGQGLQFLFEYFSETQRNKGNFPGRFSGRQFSNSRSEMNVSTLELGDSALYLCASSKGHPLSNYGYTFGSGTRLTVV.

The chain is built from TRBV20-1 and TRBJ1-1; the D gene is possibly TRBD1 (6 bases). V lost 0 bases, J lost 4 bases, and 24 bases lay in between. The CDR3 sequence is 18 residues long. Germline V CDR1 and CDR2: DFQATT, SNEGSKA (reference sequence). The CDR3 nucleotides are TGCAGTGCTAGAGATTGGAGGGGGGCATTTGGTGATGGCACTGAAGCTTTCTTT. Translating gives CSARDWRGAFGDGTEAFF.

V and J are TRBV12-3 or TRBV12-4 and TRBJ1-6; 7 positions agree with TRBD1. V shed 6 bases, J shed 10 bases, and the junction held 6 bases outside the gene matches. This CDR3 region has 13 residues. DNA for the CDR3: TGTGCCAGCAGGCGAACAGGGGACTCACCCCTCCACTTT. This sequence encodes CASRRTGDSPLHF.

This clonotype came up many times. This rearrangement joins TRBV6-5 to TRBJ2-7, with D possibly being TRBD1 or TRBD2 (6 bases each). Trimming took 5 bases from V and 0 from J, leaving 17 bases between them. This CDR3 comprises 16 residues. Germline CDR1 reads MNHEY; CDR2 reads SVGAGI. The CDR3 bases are TGTGCCAGCAGTCCTAAATGGCGGGACATCTCCTACGAGCAGTACTTC. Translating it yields CASSPKWRDISYEQYF.

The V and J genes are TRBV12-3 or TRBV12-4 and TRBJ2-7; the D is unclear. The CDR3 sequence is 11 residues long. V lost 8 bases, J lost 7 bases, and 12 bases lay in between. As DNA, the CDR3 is TGTGCCAGCCAGACTGGACGTGAGCAGTACTTC. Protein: CASQTGREQYF.

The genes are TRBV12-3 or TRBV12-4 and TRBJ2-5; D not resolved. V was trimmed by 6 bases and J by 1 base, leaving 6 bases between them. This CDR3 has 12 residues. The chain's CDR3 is CASSLFQETQYF. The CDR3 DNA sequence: TGTGCCAGCAGCCTCTTCCAAGAGACCCAGTACTTC.

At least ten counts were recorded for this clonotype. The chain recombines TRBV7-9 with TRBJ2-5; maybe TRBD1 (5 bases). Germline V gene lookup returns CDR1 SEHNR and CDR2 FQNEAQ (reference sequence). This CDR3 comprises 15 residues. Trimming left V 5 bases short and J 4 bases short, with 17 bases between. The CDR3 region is CASSRVLGQGETQYF. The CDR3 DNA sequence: TGTGCCAGCAGCCGCGTCCTCGGGCAGGGAGAGACCCAGTACTTC. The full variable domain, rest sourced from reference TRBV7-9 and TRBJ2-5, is DTGVSQNPRHKITKRGQNVTFRCDPISEHNRLYWYRQTLGQGPEFLTYFQNEAQLEKSRLLSDRFSAERPKGSFSTLEIQRTEQGDSAMYLCASSRVLGQGETQYFGPGTRLLVL.

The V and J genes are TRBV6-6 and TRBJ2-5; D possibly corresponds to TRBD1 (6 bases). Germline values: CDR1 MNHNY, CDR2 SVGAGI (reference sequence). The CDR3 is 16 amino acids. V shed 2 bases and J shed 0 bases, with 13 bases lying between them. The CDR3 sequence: CASSYQGPPYQETQYF. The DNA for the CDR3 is TGTGCCAGCAGTTACCAGGGGCCCCCGTACCAAGAGACCCAGTACTTC.

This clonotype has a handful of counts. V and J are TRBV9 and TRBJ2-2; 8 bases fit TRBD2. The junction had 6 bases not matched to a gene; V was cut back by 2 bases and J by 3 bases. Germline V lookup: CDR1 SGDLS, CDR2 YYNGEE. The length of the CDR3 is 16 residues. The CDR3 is CASSVTGGHHTGELFF. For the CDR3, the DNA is TGTGCCAGCAGCGTGACGGGGGGGCATCACACCGGGGAGCTGTTTTTT.

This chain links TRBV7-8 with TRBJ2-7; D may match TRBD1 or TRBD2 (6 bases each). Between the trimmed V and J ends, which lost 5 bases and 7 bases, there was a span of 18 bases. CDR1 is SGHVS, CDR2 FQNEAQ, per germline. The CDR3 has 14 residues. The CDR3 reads CASSLRPGAEEQYF. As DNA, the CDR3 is TGTGCCAGCAGCCTCAGGCCGGGGGCAGAGGAGCAGTACTTC.

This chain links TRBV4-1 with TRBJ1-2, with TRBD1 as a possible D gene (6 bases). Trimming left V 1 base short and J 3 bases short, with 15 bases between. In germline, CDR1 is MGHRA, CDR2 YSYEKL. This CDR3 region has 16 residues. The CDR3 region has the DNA TGCGCCAGCAGCCAAGGTGGGCAGGGGCCTTACTATGGCTACACCTTC. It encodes CASSQGGQGPYYGYTF.

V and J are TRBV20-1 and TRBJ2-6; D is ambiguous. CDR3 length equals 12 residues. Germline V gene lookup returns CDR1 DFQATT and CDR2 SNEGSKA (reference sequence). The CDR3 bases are TGCGTGGGAAGCTCTGGGGCCAACGTCCTGACTTTC. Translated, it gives CVGSSGANVLTF.